This T cell receptor (beta chain) was sequenced for a study of blood T cell repertoires in COVID-19. This CDR3 is 16 amino acids long. Germline V gene data show CDR1 as SGHDT and CDR2 as YYEEEE. Trimming shortened V by 4 bases and J by 1 base, and 15 bases separated the two germline ends. The assay was immunoSEQ multiplex PCR, and TCRdb's table has in-frame clones only and misses some. Counted here are 200,000 to 300,000 clones, about 87% occurring once; the ten biggest clones make up 2% to 2.5%. The sequence was collected from a woman aged 40-49 years with acute COVID-19. V gene TRBV5-6 combines with J gene TRBJ1-5; a weak D match, TRBD1 (5 bases). Input material: PBMCs or T cells enriched from blood (not recorded which). The CDR3 sequence: CASSPDGGNSNQPQHF. The DNA for the CDR3 is TGTGCCAGCAGCCCCGATGGGGGGAACAGCAATCAGCCCCAGCATTTT.